This entry is about one T cell receptor beta chain. The source of the sample is a study of CD8 T cells in Susac syndrome. RNA, at about 0.45 to 1 ug, was reverse transcribed with random hexamers. TCRdb called the immunoSEQ multiplex PCR reads again in MiXCR, with one record for every CDR3 protein. The data contain around 200,000 distinct CDR3 sequences, approximately 96% of them singletons. From germline, CDR1 is LGHDT and CDR2 YNNKEL (reference sequence). Trimming shortened V by 0 bases and J by 9 bases, and 7 bases separated the two germline ends. The CDR3 runs 12 residues. The clonotype was recovered from a human donor with multiple sclerosis. The sequenced material came from CD4+ T cells from PBMCs. This chain connects TRBV3-1 to TRBJ2-3; no definite D call. The CDR3 DNA sequence: TGTGCCAGCAGCCAAGATCTCCGGACGCAGTATTTT. Amino acid sequence: CASSQDLRTQYF.